The 12 T cell receptor beta chains in this list originate from one sample, sequenced in a study of OX40 agonist ivuxolimab in advanced cancers. Sequencing was performed with immunoSEQ multiplex PCR; in TCRdb, only in-frame clones are kept and a portion is missing. The sample contains tens of thousands of clones, roughly 90% of which appear only once. The sample consisted of CD4+ or CD8+ T cells sorted from blood, taken in a trial of the OX40 agonist ivuxolimab. All receptors come from an adult with an advanced solid tumor such as melanoma, head and neck, liver or kidney cancer.

The chain carries TRBV5-4 and TRBJ1-1; D is ambiguous. CDR1 SGHNT and CDR2 YYREEE come from the germline V gene (reference sequence). CDR3 length: 14 residues. Trimming removed 0 bases from V and 1 base from J, with 7 bases in between. CDR3 amino acids: CASSLVSANTEAFF. CDR3 DNA: TGTGCCAGCAGCTTGGTTTCCGCGAACACTGAAGCTTTCTTT.

V and J are TRBV5-6 and TRBJ2-7, with 7 nucleotides matching TRBD1. The length of the CDR3 is 13 residues. Germline V gene lookup returns CDR1 SGHDT and CDR2 YYEEEE. Trimming cost V 7 bases and J 5 bases; bases outside gene matches: 9. The CDR3: CASSLTGVHEQYF. The CDR3 nucleotides are TGTGCCAGCTCACTAACAGGGGTCCACGAGCAGTACTTC.

This chain links TRBV13 with TRBJ2-7; no reliable D call. The CDR3 sequence is 12 residues long. CDR1 is PRHDT and CDR2 is FYEKMQ in the germline V gene (reference sequence). V lost 3 bases to trimming and J lost 5 bases, with 8 bases between them. CDR3 sequence reads: CASSLYGDEQYF. CDR3 bases: TGTGCCAGCAGCTTGTATGGAGACGAGCAGTACTTC.

V usage is TRBV2 and J usage is TRBJ2-3; TRBD2 matches at 12 bases. The CDR3 loop spans 17 amino acids. Germline values: CDR1 SNHLY, CDR2 FYNNEI. Trimming removed 0 bases from V and 4 bases from J; junction bases left unmatched: 5. The CDR3 DNA follows: TGTGCCAGCAGTGAAGCGCGCCTAGCGGGAGGGGCAGATACGCAGTATTTT. This codes for CASSEARLAGGADTQYF.

The rearrangement uses TRBV6-5 and TRBJ2-7; 10 nucleotides agree with TRBD1. The germline V gene has CDR1 MNHEY and CDR2 SVGAGI. This CDR3 comprises 14 residues. The V and J ends lost 6 bases and 4 bases, in that order; junction bases with no gene match: 6. This CDR3 is CASSPGTGVYEQYF. The CDR3 coding sequence is TGTGCCAGCAGCCCCGGGACAGGGGTATACGAGCAGTACTTC.

Of note for this clone: Other DNA sequences in this sample translate to the same CDR3. This chain connects TRBV5-1 to TRBJ1-1; maybe TRBD1 (6 bases). The CDR3 extends over 14 amino acids. Germline CDR1 is SGHRS and CDR2 is YFSETQ. Trimming pared 0 bases from V and 11 bases from J, leaving 17 bases between. CDR3 loop: CASSLGEGGPGAFF. CDR3 nucleotides: TGCGCCAGCAGCTTGGGGGAGGGGGGCCCGGGGGCTTTCTTT.

The CDR3 spells CASSLLAGETQYF. The CDR3 DNA is TGTGCCAGCAGTTTACTAGCGGGAGAGACCCAGTACTTC. This rearrangement joins TRBV28 to TRBJ2-5; 8 nucleotides line up with TRBD2. The CDR3 is 13 residues long. Germline V lookup: CDR1 MDHEN, CDR2 SYDVKM. V was pared by 2 bases and J by 4 bases, with 0 bases of the junction left unmatched.

This rearrangement joins TRBV9 to TRBJ1-2; TRBD1 agrees at 8 bases. The V segment lost 3 bases and the J segment 1 base; nucleotides outside the gene matches: 5. Germline V gene sequence: CDR1 SGDLS, CDR2 YYNGEE. The CDR3 is made up of 15 amino acids. The CDR3 loop is CASSATGGVNYGYTF. CDR3 coding DNA: TGTGCCAGCAGCGCTACAGGGGGGGTTAACTATGGCTACACCTTC.

The chain uses TRBV2 and TRBJ2-5, with D possibly being TRBD1 or TRBD2 (5 bases each). Matching the DNA end better, TRBJ2-7 makes the J call doubtful. CDR3 size: 15 residues. Germline lookup yields CDR1 SNHLY and CDR2 FYNNEI. DNA for the CDR3: TGTGCCAGCAGGCTCTTGGGGACCCCCGGGAACGAGCAGTACTTC. This gives the protein CASRLLGTPGNEQYF.

The chain couples TRBV6-5 to TRBJ2-7; D possibly corresponds to TRBD1 (6 bases). V shed 6 bases and J shed 2 bases, with 14 bases lying between them. The CDR3 spans 14 residues. The germline gives CDR1 MNHEY, CDR2 SVGAGI. The CDR3 reads CASRVDSWTYEQYF. Written as DNA, the CDR3 is TGTGCCAGCAGGGTGGACAGTTGGACCTACGAGCAGTACTTC.

V gene TRBV5-1 combines with J gene TRBJ2-7; D call uncertain. The V end lost 0 bases, the J end lost 6 bases, and 7 bases lay between the germline ends. The CDR3 has 12 amino acids. Germline assignment: CDR1 SGHRS and CDR2 YFSETQ. The CDR3 here is CASSLGGSEQYF. DNA of the CDR3: TGCGCCAGCAGCTTGGGAGGTAGCGAGCAGTACTTC.

The chain recombines TRBV7-8 with TRBJ2-7, with D perhaps TRBD2 (6 bases). The CDR3 runs to 15 residues. Germline V gene lookup returns CDR1 SGHVS and CDR2 FQNEAQ. Trimming pared 2 bases from V and 4 bases from J, leaving 15 bases between. Here the CDR3 reads CASSLLETSGYEQYF. The CDR3 DNA is TGTGCCAGCAGCTTACTGGAGACTAGTGGGTACGAGCAGTACTTC.